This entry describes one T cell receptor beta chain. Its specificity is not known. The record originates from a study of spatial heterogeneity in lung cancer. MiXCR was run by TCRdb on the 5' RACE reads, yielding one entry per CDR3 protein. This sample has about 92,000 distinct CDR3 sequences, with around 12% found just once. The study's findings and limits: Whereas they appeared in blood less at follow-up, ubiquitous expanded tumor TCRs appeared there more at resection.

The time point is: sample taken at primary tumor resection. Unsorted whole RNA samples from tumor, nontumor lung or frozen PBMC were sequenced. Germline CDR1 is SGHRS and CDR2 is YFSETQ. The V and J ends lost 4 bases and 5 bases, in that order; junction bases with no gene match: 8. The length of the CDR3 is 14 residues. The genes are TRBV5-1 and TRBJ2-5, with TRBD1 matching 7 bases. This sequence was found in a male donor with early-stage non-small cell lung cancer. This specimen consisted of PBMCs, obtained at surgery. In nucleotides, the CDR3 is TGCGCCAGCAGCGGGAAGACAGGGCCTGAGACCCAGTACTTC. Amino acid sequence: CASSGKTGPETQYF. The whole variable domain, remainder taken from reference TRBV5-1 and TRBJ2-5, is KAGVTQTPRYLIKTRGQQVTLSCSPISGHRSVSWYQQTPGQGLQFLFEYFSETQRNKGNFPGRFSGRQFSNSRSEMNVSTLELGDSALYLCASSGKTGPETQYFGPGTRLLVL.